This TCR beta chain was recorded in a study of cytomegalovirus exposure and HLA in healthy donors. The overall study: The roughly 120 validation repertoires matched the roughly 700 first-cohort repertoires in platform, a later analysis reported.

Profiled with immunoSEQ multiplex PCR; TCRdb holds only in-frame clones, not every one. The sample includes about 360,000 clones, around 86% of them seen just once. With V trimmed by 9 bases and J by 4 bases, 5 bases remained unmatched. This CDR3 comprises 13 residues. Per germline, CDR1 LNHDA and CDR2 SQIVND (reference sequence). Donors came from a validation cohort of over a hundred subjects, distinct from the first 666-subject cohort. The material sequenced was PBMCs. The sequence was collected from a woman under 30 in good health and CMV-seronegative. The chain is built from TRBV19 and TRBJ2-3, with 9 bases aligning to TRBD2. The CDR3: CASGTSWADTQYF. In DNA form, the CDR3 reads TGTGCCAGCGGGACTAGCTGGGCAGATACGCAGTATTTT.